A selection of T cell receptor beta chains follows, all from one sample in a study of regulatory T cells in long-lasting Graves disease. A single record per CDR3 protein comes from TCRdb applying MiXCR to the multiplex PCR reads. The data contain roughly 400,000 distinct CDR3 sequences, about 21% of them seen just once; the ten biggest clones take up approximately 14%. This sample comprised peripheral blood mononuclear cells (PBMCs), obtained when the disease was refractory, from a patient treated with antithyroid drugs. The source of these receptors is a female donor with Graves disease. Both conserved end residues are part of each CDR3. The order of the fields is clone size, J gene, V gene, D gene, CDR3 protein, CDR3 DNA. A D gene is named only where the DNA matches it firmly. Expanded clones are given a class, and other clones once, few, many or no size at all.

>few|TRBJ2-5|TRBV24-1|.
CATSDPRTRETQYF
TGTGCCACCAGTGATCCCAGGACCCGAGAGACCCAGTACTTC
>few|TRBJ2-7|TRBV20-1|TRBD1
CSARDRGQGSREQYF
TGCAGTGCTAGAGACAGGGGACAGGGGAGTCGAGAGCAGTACTTC
>many|TRBJ1-1|TRBV11-2|TRBD1
CASSTWDRVRLDTEAFF
TGTGCCAGCAGCACCTGGGACAGGGTTCGACTGGACACTGAAGCTTTCTTT
>many|TRBJ1-4|TRBV28|.
CASSPGRENEKLFF
TGTGCCAGCAGCCCGGGACGGGAAAATGAAAAACTGTTTTTT
>many|TRBJ1-5|TRBV12-3/TRBV12-4|.
CASSLISGVPQPQHF
TGTGCCAGCAGTTTGATTTCGGGGGTCCCTCAGCCCCAGCATTTT
>once|TRBJ2-1|TRBV15|.
CATTHVTGTEQFF
TGTGCCACCACTCACGTAACAGGGACTGAGCAGTTCTTC
>few|TRBJ2-2|TRBV10-2|.
CASILGSNTGELFF
TGCGCCAGCATTCTTGGCTCCAACACCGGGGAGCTGTTTTTT
>.|TRBJ2-2|TRBV12-3/TRBV12-4|TRBD1
CASSFLDRGRGGELFF
TGTGCCAGCAGTTTTTTAGACAGGGGGCGAGGAGGGGAGCTGTTTTTT
>many|TRBJ2-7|TRBV28|TRBD2
CASGTSESYEQYF
TGTGCCAGTGGGACTAGCGAATCCTACGAGCAGTACTTC
>.|TRBJ1-3|TRBV5-1|.
CASSSQESSGNTIYF
TGCGCCAGCAGCTCACAGGAGTCCTCTGGAAACACCATATATTTT